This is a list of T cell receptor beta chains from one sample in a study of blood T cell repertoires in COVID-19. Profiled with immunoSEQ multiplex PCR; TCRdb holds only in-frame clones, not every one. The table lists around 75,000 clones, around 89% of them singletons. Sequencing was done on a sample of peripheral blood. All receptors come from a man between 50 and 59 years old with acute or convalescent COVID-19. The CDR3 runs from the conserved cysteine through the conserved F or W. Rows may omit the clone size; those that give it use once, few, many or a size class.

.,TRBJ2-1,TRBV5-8,CASSLVDQDEQFF
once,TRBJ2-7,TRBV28,CASSLAGVSLDYEQYF
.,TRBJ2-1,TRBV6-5,CASSYVAPGEQFF
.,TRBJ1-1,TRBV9,CASSVGSPRNTEAFF
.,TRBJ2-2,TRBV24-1,CATSDTSQGTGELFF
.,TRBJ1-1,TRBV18,CATTPWGTVNTEAFF
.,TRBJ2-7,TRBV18,CASSPAGRGEQYF
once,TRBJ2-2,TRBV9,CASSATGGGTGELFF
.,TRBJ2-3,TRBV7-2,CASSLAPWGQSTDTQYF
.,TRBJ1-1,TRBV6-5,CASSWDRGERAFF
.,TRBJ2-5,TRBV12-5,CASGLRGLAGVGETQYF
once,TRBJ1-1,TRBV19,CASSIRGISDTEAFF
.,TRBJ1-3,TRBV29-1,CSVERGNTIYF
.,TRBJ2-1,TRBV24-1,CATGEGTYNEQFF
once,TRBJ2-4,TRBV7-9,CASSLGTLSIQYF
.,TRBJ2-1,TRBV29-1,CSVPRQGANEQFF
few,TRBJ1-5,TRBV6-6,CASSYSGRYSNQPQHF
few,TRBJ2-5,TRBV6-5,CASCSGRYQETQYF
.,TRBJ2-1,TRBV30,CAWRIAGGSYNEQFF
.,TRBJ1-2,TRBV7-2,CASSLLFNYGYTF
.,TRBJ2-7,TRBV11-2,CASSLGTTREQYF